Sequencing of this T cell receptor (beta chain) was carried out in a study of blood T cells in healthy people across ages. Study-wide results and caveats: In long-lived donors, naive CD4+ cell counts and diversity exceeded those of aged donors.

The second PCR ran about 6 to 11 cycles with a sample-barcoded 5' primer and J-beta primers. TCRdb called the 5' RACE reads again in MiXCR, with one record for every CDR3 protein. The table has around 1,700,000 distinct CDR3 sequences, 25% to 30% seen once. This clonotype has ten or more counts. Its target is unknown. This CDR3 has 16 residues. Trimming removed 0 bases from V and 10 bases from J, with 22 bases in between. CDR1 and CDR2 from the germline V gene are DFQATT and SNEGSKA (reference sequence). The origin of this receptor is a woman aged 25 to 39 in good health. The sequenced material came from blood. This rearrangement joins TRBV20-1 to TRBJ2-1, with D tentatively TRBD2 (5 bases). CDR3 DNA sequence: TGCAGTGCTAGAGATCGACTTTTTTATAATGGCGGGGAGCAGTTCTTC. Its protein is CSARDRLFYNGGEQFF.